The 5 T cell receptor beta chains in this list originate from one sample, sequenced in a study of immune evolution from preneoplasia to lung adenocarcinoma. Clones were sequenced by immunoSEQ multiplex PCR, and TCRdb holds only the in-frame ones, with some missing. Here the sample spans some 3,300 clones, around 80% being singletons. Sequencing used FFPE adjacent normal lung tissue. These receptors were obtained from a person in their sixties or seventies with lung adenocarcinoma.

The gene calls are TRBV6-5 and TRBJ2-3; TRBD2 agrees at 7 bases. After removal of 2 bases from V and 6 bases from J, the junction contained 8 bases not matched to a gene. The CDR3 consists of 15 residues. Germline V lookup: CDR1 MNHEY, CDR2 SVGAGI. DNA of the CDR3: TGTGCCAGCAGTTACCGCAACAACGGGAGGGATACGCAGTATTTT. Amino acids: CASSYRNNGRDTQYF.

The CDR3 reads CASGSQGDNEKLFF. DNA for the CDR3: TGTGCCAGCGGGTCACAGGGGGATAATGAAAAACTGTTTTTT. V is TRBV6-1 and J is TRBJ1-4; 8 bases map to TRBD1. V trimming: 8 bases; J trimming: 4 bases; junction bases outside the gene matches: 6. The CDR3 extends over 14 amino acids. Germline V lookup: CDR1 MNHNS, CDR2 SASEGT.

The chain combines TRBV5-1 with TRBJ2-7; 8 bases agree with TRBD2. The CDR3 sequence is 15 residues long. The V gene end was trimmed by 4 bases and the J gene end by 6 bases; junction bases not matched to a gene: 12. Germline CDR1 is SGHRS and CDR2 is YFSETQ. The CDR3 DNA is TGCGCCAGCAGCCTGGAGCCCGGGAGGGCCTCCGAGCAGTACTTC. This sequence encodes CASSLEPGRASEQYF.

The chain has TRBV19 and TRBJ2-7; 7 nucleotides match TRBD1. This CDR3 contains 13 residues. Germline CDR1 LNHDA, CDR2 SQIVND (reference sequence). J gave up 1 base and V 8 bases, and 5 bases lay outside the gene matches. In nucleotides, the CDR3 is TGTGCCAGTTCCGGGACAGATTCCTACGAGCAGTACTTC. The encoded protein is CASSGTDSYEQYF.

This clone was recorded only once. CDR3 residues: CASSLAGNTEAFF. In nucleotides, the CDR3 is TGCGCCAGCAGCTTGGCGGGGAACACTGAAGCTTTCTTT. The chain uses TRBV5-1 and TRBJ1-1; D unresolved. Looked up from germline, CDR1 is SGHRS and CDR2 is YFSETQ. With 0 bases removed from V and 1 base from J, the gap between germline ends came to 4 bases. CDR3 size: 13 residues.